These T cell receptor beta chains were read from a single sample in a study of blood T cell repertoires in COVID-19. Sequenced by immunoSEQ multiplex PCR; TCRdb stores in-frame clones only, minus some. The sample consists of 62,000 or so clones, more than 80% of them appearing once. Sequencing was performed on PBMCs or T cells enriched from blood (not recorded which). These receptors came from a woman aged 35 to 49 with acute COVID-19. CDR3s include the opening cysteine and the closing phenylalanine or tryptophan. D genes are given only for firm matches.

>TRBD1|TRBJ1-4|15|TRBV19
CASSLGGQPNEKLFF
>TRBD1|TRBJ1-4|15|TRBV7-2
CASSPGTGRNEKLFF
>.|TRBJ1-4|15|TRBV3-1/TRBV3-2
CASSPKLHNNEKLFF
>TRBD1|TRBJ1-6|14|TRBV27
CASSFARGRSPLHF
>TRBD2|TRBJ2-3|18|TRBV7-2
CASSLWGPSGEDTDTQYF
>TRBD1|TRBJ2-6|16|TRBV7-9
CASSVQQGTGANVLTF
>TRBD1|TRBJ1-1|15|TRBV5-4
CASSPRQGLNTEAFF
>.|TRBJ1-2|14|TRBV10-3
CAISPQGGNYGYTF
>TRBD2|TRBJ2-3|17|TRBV24-1
CATSDPQTSGGTDTQYF
>TRBD1|TRBJ1-2|14|TRBV5-8
CASSVQGANYGYTF
>.|TRBJ2-2|13|TRBV19
CASEANLIGELFF
>.|TRBJ1-5|13|TRBV12-3/TRBV12-4
CASSLGGRSPQHF
>.|TRBJ2-5|11|TRBV20-1
CSAGPKETQYF
>.|TRBJ1-1|15|TRBV11-2
CASSLVMGGDTEAFF
>TRBD2|TRBJ2-3|13|TRBV7-6
CASSPEPGGTQYF
>.|TRBJ2-1|15|TRBV11-3
CASSLDSAGDNEQFF
>.|TRBJ2-2|15|TRBV19
CASRLDRSSTGELFF
>TRBD2|TRBJ2-1|13|TRBV7-2
CASSLESGGEQFF
>TRBD1|TRBJ1-5|14|TRBV19
CASSQSGGDQPQHF
>.|TRBJ1-2|16|TRBV3-1/TRBV3-2
CASSQDPGFGYLGYTF
>TRBD1|TRBJ1-5|15|TRBV28
CASSLGQGSNQPQHF
>.|TRBJ1-1|13|TRBV25-1
CASTGVLNTEAFF
>.|TRBJ2-1|13|TRBV27
CASSFRGPNEQFF
>TRBD1|TRBJ1-5|15|TRBV27
CASGNRGYGNQPQHF
>.|TRBJ1-2|13|TRBV28
CASTPPTAYGYTF
>TRBD2|TRBJ2-2|14|TRBV10-3
CAIKGRAGAGELFF